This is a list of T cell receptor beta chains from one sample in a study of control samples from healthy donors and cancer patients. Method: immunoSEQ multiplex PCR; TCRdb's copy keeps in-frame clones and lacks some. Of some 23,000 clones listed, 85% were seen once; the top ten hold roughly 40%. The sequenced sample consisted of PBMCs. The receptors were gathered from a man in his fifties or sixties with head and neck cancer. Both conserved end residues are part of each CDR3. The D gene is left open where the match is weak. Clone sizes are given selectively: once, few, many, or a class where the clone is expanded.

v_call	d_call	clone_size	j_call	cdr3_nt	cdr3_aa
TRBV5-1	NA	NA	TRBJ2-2	TGCGCCAGCAACCCAGGCGGCAGAACACCGGGGGAGCTGTTTTTT	CASNPGGRTPGELFF
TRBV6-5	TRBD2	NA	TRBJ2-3	TGTGCCAGCCGACCGACTAGCGCAGATACGCAGTATTTT	CASRPTSADTQYF
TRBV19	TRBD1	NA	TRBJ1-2	TGTGCCAGTAGTATCGGGACAGGGACCTATGGCTACACCTTC	CASSIGTGTYGYTF
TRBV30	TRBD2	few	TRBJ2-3	TGTGCCTGGAGTCCTAGCGGAGTGAGCACAGATACGCAGTATTTT	CAWSPSGVSTDTQYF
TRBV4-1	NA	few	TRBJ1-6	TGCGCCAGCAGCCAAGACCCCACGAGCTCCTATAATTCACCCCTCCACTTT	CASSQDPTSSYNSPLHF
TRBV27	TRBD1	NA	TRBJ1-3	TGTGCCAGCCTTTCTGGGGCCTCGAACTTAAGACAGGGAGTAACTGGAAACACCATATATTTT	CASLSGASNLRQGVTGNTIYF
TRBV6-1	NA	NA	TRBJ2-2	TGTGCCAGCAGTGAAGCATCTGGGGTCCGTAGACACACCGGGGAGCTGTTTTTT	CASSEASGVRRHTGELFF
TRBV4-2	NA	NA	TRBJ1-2	TGTGCCAGCAGCCAAGAAGAGCAGGGAGGCTATGGCTACACCTTC	CASSQEEQGGYGYTF
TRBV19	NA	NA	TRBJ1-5	TGTGCCAGTTGGGGGCGCATTAGCAATCAGCCCCAGCATTTT	CASWGRISNQPQHF
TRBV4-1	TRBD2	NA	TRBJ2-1	TGCGCCAGCAGCCCCTCGGGACTAGCGGCAACCTACAATGAGCAGTTCTTC	CASSPSGLAATYNEQFF
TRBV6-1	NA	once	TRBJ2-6	TGTGCCAGCAGTGAAGCCTCAGGGACCGGGGCCAACGTCCTGACTTTC	CASSEASGTGANVLTF
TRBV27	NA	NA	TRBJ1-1	TGTGCCAGCAGTTTTCCGGGGGCCCGAGCTTTCTTT	CASSFPGARAFF
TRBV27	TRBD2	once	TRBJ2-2	TGTGCCAGCATAGGACTAGCGGGAACCGGGGAGCTGTTTTTT	CASIGLAGTGELFF
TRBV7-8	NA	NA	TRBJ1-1	TGTGCCAGCAGCCACACAAAACGGGAGCCCGGGCCTGAAGCTTTCTTT	CASSHTKREPGPEAFF
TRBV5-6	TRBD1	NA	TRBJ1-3	TGTGCCAGCACCGAAGAAGGGGGCGAAAACACCATATATTTT	CASTEEGGENTIYF
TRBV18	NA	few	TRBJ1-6	TGTGCCAGCTCACCAGCCGGAAATAATTCACCCCTCCACTTT	CASSPAGNNSPLHF
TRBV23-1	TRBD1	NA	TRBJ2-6	TGCGCCAGCAGCCACAGGGGAACTGGGGCCAACGTCCTGACTTTC	CASSHRGTGANVLTF
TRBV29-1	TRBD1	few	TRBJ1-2	TGCAGCGTCGAAGAAAGGACAGGGGGCAACTATGGCTACACCTTC	CSVEERTGGNYGYTF
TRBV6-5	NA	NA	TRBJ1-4	TGTGCCAGCAGTCTAACAGGGAGGGGGAATGAAAAACTGTTTTTT	CASSLTGRGNEKLFF
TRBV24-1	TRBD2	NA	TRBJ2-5	TGTGCCACCAGTGACCTCGGGGCAGGGAGGGCTAGCTGGGGGGAGGCCCAGTACTTC	CATSDLGAGRASWGEAQYF
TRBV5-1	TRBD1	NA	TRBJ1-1	TGCGCCAGCAGCCAGATTGGGACAGGGAACACTGAAGCTTTCTTT	CASSQIGTGNTEAFF
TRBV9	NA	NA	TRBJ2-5	TGTGCCAGCAGCGTAGCTGCAGGCAGGGGCCAAGAGACCCAGTACTTC	CASSVAAGRGQETQYF
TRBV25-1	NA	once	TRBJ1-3	TGTGCCAGCGGCGAGGGGGCTGGAAACACCATATATTTT	CASGEGAGNTIYF
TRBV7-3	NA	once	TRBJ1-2	TGTGCCAGCAGCTTAGGTCCCCATGTGTATGATGGAATCGACTATGGCTACACCTTC	CASSLGPHVYDGIDYGYTF
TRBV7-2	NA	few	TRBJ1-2	TGTGCCAGCACCCCTGGAGGGGTACACGGCTACACCTTC	CASTPGGVHGYTF
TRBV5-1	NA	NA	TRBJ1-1	TGCGCCAGCAGCTTCGGACTCTCCGGTGAAGCTTTCTTT	CASSFGLSGEAFF
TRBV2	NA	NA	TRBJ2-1	TGTGCCAGCAGTGAACTGGCTACGTCCAATGAGCAGTTCTTC	CASSELATSNEQFF
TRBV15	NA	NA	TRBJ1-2	TGTGCCACCAGCAGAGATGGGATCTCACATGGCTACACCTTC	CATSRDGISHGYTF
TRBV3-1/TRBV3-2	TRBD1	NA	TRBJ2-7	TGTGCCAGCAGCTCTCGTTTCCGGGACAGGGGCGGCGGGCAGTACTTC	CASSSRFRDRGGGQYF
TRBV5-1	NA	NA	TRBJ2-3	TGCGCCAGCAGCTTGGTAGGCCGGACCACAGATACGCAGTATTTT	CASSLVGRTTDTQYF
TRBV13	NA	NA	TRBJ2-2	TGTGCCAGCAGCTTAGGGGGGCGGGAGAACACCGGGGAGCTGTTTTTT	CASSLGGRENTGELFF
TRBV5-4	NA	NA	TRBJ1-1	TGTGCCAGCACCCCCTGGGGGGGACTAGACACTGAAGCTTTCTTT	CASTPWGGLDTEAFF
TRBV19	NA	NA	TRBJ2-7	TGTGCCACCAGACCGAGGGGGGCCTACGAGCAGTACTTC	CATRPRGAYEQYF
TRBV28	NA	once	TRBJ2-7	TGTGCCAGCAATCAGGGCTACGAGCAGTACTTC	CASNQGYEQYF
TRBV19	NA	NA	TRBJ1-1	TGTGCCAGTAGTATATTGGGGGTAAACACTGAAGCTTTCTTT	CASSILGVNTEAFF
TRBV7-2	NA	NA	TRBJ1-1	TGTGCCAGCAGCCCTCCCGGAAGGACTGAAGCTTTCTTT	CASSPPGRTEAFF
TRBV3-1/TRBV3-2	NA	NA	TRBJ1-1	TGTGCCAGCAGCCAAGGGGGATCGGGCACTGAAGCTTTCTTT	CASSQGGSGTEAFF
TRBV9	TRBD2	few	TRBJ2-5	TGTGCCAGCAGCACCGGACTAGCGGGAGGACTGGGGAAAGAGACCCAGTACTTC	CASSTGLAGGLGKETQYF
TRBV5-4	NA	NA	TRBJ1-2	TGTGCCAGCAGCCCCCGGGGGAAGGGGGATTACTATGGCTACACCTTC	CASSPRGKGDYYGYTF
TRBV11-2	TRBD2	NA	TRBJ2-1	TGTGCCAGCAGCTTAGATCCTCTCCTAGCGGCTGAGCAGTTCTTC	CASSLDPLLAAEQFF
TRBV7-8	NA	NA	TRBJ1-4	TGTGCCAGCAGCTTAGAGCGACAGGTTAATGAAAAACTGTTTTTT	CASSLERQVNEKLFF
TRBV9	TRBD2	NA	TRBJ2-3	TGTGCCAGCAGCGTAGAGGGACTAAATGGAGATACGCAGTATTTT	CASSVEGLNGDTQYF
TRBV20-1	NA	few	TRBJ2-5	TGCAGTGCTAGGGAGGGGGAGACCCAGTACTTC	CSAREGETQYF
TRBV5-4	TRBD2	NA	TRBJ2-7	TGTGCCAGCAGCTTGGTACTAGCGGGAGCTGAGCAGTACTTC	CASSLVLAGAEQYF
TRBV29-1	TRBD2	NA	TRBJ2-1	TGCAGCGTTGAAAGGGGGACTAGCGGGAGCTACAATGAGCAGTTCTTC	CSVERGTSGSYNEQFF
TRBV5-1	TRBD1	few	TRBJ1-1	TGCGCCAGCAGCTCAGGGGGGAGGAACACTGAAGCTTTCTTT	CASSSGGRNTEAFF
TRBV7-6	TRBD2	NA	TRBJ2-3	TGTGCCAGCAGCGCAGGCGGGAGGAATACGCAGTATTTT	CASSAGGRNTQYF
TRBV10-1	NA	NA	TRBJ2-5	TGCGCCAGCAGTGAGCTCTCCCAGGAGACCCAGTACTTC	CASSELSQETQYF
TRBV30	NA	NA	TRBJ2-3	TGTGCCTGGGGGACTGGGGATACGCAGTATTTT	CAWGTGDTQYF
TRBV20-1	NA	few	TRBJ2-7	TGCAGTGCTAGTAACAGGACCTACGAGCAGTACTTC	CSASNRTYEQYF
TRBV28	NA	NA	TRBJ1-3	TGTGCCAGCAGCTTCAGATCCGTGGCTGGAAACACCATATATTTT	CASSFRSVAGNTIYF